This is a list of T cell receptor beta chains from one sample in a study of cytomegalovirus exposure and HLA in healthy donors. Measured with immunoSEQ multiplex PCR; TCRdb has only the in-frame clones, and not every one. The top ten clones hold more than 2% of a sample with about 150,000 clones, roughly 85% of them seen once. Source material: PBMCs. The source is a woman younger than 35 in good health and CMV-seronegative. Each CDR3 is given with its conserved first and last residue. Each record gives: J gene, CDR3 length, V gene, clone size, D gene, CDR3 protein, CDR3 DNA. D genes are given only for firm matches. Not all rows give a size; the values are once, few, many and, for expanded clones, a class.

TRBJ2-5 | 17 | TRBV4-2 | once | . | CASSQGVGGRRQETQYF | TGTGCCAGCAGCCAAGGCGTGGGGGGACGCAGACAAGAGACCCAGTACTTC
TRBJ2-1 | 16 | TRBV7-6 | . | TRBD2 | CASSSRSGGVLNEQFF | TGTGCCAGCAGCTCGCGTAGCGGGGGGGTCCTCAATGAGCAGTTCTTC
TRBJ1-1 | 14 | TRBV9 | . | . | CASSPWGENTEAFF | TGTGCCAGCAGCCCCTGGGGGGAGAACACTGAAGCTTTCTTT
TRBJ1-5 | 15 | TRBV4-1 | . | . | CASSAGGLSNQPQHF | TGCGCCAGCAGCGCCGGGGGGTTGAGCAATCAGCCCCAGCATTTT
TRBJ2-3 | 15 | TRBV5-8 | . | . | CAIERGTSEADTQYF | TGTGCCATCGAGAGGGGGACCTCAGAGGCGGATACGCAGTATTTT
TRBJ1-2 | 15 | TRBV4-3 | . | . | CASSQLSAPPDGYTF | TGCGCCAGCAGCCAATTGAGTGCACCGCCGGATGGCTACACCTTC
TRBJ1-5 | 13 | TRBV2 | . | . | CASRDSGNQPQHF | TGTGCCAGCAGAGACAGTGGCAATCAGCCCCAGCATTTT
TRBJ2-1 | 16 | TRBV19 | . | TRBD2 | CASSVNVGGGLNEQFF | TGTGCCAGTAGTGTTAATGTTGGGGGGGGTTTGAATGAGCAGTTCTTC
TRBJ2-7 | 12 | TRBV2 | . | . | CASNTVGTEAYF | TGTGCCAGCAATACCGTTGGGACTGAGGCGTACTTC
TRBJ2-2 | 16 | TRBV4-1 | . | . | CASSRIRDTSTGELFF | TGCGCCAGCAGCCGCATCCGGGACACTTCGACCGGGGAGCTGTTTTTT
TRBJ2-1 | 14 | TRBV18 | . | TRBD1 | CASSRDRGYNEQFF | TGTGCCAGCTCCCGGGACAGGGGGTACAATGAGCAGTTCTTC
TRBJ1-1 | 13 | TRBV5-8 | . | . | CASSSYRILEAFF | TGTGCCAGCAGCTCCTACAGAATACTTGAAGCTTTCTTT
TRBJ1-2 | 13 | TRBV2 | . | TRBD1 | CASVEGQKYGYTF | TGTGCCAGCGTAGAGGGACAGAAATATGGCTACACCTTC
TRBJ1-1 | 15 | TRBV5-1 | . | . | CASMRPETGDTEAFF | TGCGCCAGCATGAGGCCGGAAACCGGCGACACTGAAGCTTTCTTT
TRBJ2-7 | 12 | TRBV28 | . | . | CASSLLGGEQYF | TGTGCCAGCAGTTTATTAGGGGGCGAGCAGTACTTC
TRBJ2-1 | 17 | TRBV28 | . | TRBD2 | CASSTDLAGDSYNEQFF | TGTGCCAGCAGTACGGATCTAGCGGGGGACTCCTACAATGAGCAGTTCTTC
TRBJ1-6 | 17 | TRBV15 | few | . | CATSRGRTISYNSPLHF | TGTGCCACCAGCAGAGGGAGAACGATCTCCTATAATTCACCCCTCCACTTT
TRBJ2-5 | 17 | TRBV4-1 | . | . | CASSQEGHGGPGETQYF | TGCGCCAGCAGCCAAGAGGGGCACGGGGGGCCGGGCGAGACCCAGTACTTC
TRBJ2-5 | 15 | TRBV4-3 | few | TRBD1 | CASSHETGGAETQYF | TGCGCCAGCAGCCACGAGACAGGGGGCGCTGAGACCCAGTACTTC
TRBJ1-1 | 13 | TRBV18 | few | TRBD1 | CASSGQANTEAFF | TGTGCCAGCTCAGGACAGGCGAACACTGAAGCTTTCTTT
TRBJ2-5 | 14 | TRBV5-1 | . | TRBD1 | CASSLGTEQETQYF | TGCGCCAGCAGCCTTGGGACAGAGCAAGAGACCCAGTACTTC
TRBJ2-3 | 17 | TRBV4-3 | . | TRBD2 | CASSRYRSAGVADTQYF | TGCGCCAGCAGCCGGTATCGATCAGCGGGGGTAGCGGATACGCAGTATTTT
TRBJ2-5 | 15 | TRBV6-5 | once | . | CASSYSARGRETQYF | TGTGCCAGCAGTTACTCTGCCAGGGGGAGGGAGACCCAGTACTTC
TRBJ1-2 | 18 | TRBV4-3 | few | . | CASSQDPQGRDVMEGYTF | TGCGCCAGCAGCCAAGACCCCCAGGGGAGGGACGTAATGGAAGGCTACACCTTC
TRBJ1-5 | 15 | TRBV2 | . | . | CASSRQGYSNQPQHF | TGTGCCAGCAGTCGGCAGGGCTATAGCAATCAGCCCCAGCATTTT
TRBJ2-3 | 14 | TRBV2 | . | TRBD2 | CASSDGGDWDTQYF | TGTGCCAGCAGTGATGGGGGGGATTGGGATACGCAGTATTTT
TRBJ1-3 | 16 | TRBV7-8 | . | . | CASSPWTSHSGNTIYF | TGTGCCAGCAGCCCGTGGACTTCCCACTCTGGAAACACCATATATTTT
TRBJ2-7 | 13 | TRBV2 | once | TRBD1 | CASRLTGGYEQYF | TGTGCCAGCAGGTTGACAGGGGGCTACGAGCAGTACTTC
TRBJ1-2 | 15 | TRBV6-6 | . | TRBD1 | CASSISDRGVYGYTF | TGTGCCAGCAGCATTAGCGACAGGGGGGTCTATGGCTACACCTTC
TRBJ1-2 | 13 | TRBV9 | . | TRBD1 | CASSGQGAVGYTF | TGTGCCAGCAGCGGACAGGGGGCGGTTGGCTACACCTTC
TRBJ2-7 | 15 | TRBV6-5 | . | . | CASRPYRDISYEQYF | TGTGCCAGCAGACCCTACCGGGACATCTCCTACGAGCAGTACTTC
TRBJ1-6 | 16 | TRBV28 | . | . | CASREAGVTTDSPLHF | TGTGCCAGCAGGGAAGCAGGGGTAACGACCGATTCACCCCTCCACTTT
TRBJ1-2 | 15 | TRBV21-1 | . | . | CASTPEGLGPYGYTF | TGTGCCAGCACCCCGGAGGGCCTGGGGCCCTATGGCTACACCTTC
TRBJ2-3 | 12 | TRBV19 | . | . | CASIGEADTQYF | TGTGCCAGTATCGGGGAGGCAGATACGCAGTATTTT
TRBJ1-1 | 16 | TRBV19 | . | TRBD1 | CASSVDRGDMNTEAFF | TGTGCCAGTAGTGTCGACAGGGGCGATATGAACACTGAAGCTTTCTTT
TRBJ2-3 | 13 | TRBV5-1 | once | TRBD1 | CASKRQGGDTQYF | TGCGCCAGCAAGAGACAGGGCGGGGATACGCAGTATTTT
TRBJ2-3 | 19 | TRBV4-2 | . | TRBD2 | CASSQEKTGTSGVRDTQYF | TGTGCCAGCAGCCAAGAAAAAACCGGGACTAGCGGGGTCCGAGATACGCAGTATTTT
TRBJ2-1 | 15 | TRBV6-4 | few | TRBD2 | CASSDSSGGANEQFF | TGTGCCAGCAGTGACTCTAGCGGGGGGGCCAATGAGCAGTTCTTC
TRBJ2-7 | 14 | TRBV14 | . | TRBD2 | CASSRDSGRYEQYF | TGTGCCAGCAGCCGCGACAGCGGGAGGTACGAGCAGTACTTC
TRBJ1-6 | 15 | TRBV6-5 | . | . | CASSSKLDPYSPLHF | TGTGCCAGCAGTAGTAAGCTCGATCCCTATTCACCCCTCCACTTT